The clone carrying this TCR beta chain showed up many times. Hyperthyroidism in the patients, aged 18 to 65, was newly diagnosed and under 2 months in duration. The CDR3 covers 12 residues. The germline V gene encodes CDR1 MNHNS and CDR2 SASEGT. Deletions cut 3 bases from V and 6 bases from J, with 9 bases between. Authors of the study amplified TCR beta CDR3 regions from RNA transcripts. First-round RT-PCR targeting the TCR CDR3 was performed with the HTBI primer set. In TCRdb, the multiplex PCR reads were re-called with MiXCR into one record per CDR3 protein. This sample has 300,000 to 350,000 distinct CDR3 sequences, with about 21% found just once. These data originate in a study of T cells in Graves' hyperthyroidism and ophthalmopathy.

The origin of this receptor is a woman aged 50 to 65 with Graves' hyperthyroidism. V and J are TRBV6-1 and TRBJ2-7; possibly TRBD1 for D (6 bases). The specimen was blood. CDR3 DNA: TGTGCCAGCAGTGACGACAGGCCCGAGCAGTACTTC. It yields the protein CASSDDRPEQYF.